The rows below give T cell receptor beta chains drawn from one sample of a study of metastatic and nonmetastatic thyroid tumors. TCRdb redid the clone calls on the PCR reads using MiXCR. The sample consists of approximately 41,000 clones, 28% of them appearing once. Sequencing input: blood. Source of these receptors: a male donor with papillary thyroid cancer or a benign thyroid nodule (not recorded which). Some clones in this sample may be carry-over from other donors' samples. The CDR3 runs from the conserved cysteine through the conserved F or W. A D gene is named only where the DNA matches it firmly. Size values are once, few and many counts, or a class for expanded clones, and some rows have none.

J gene,clone size,D gene,V gene,CDR3 protein,CDR3 DNA
TRBJ2-3,many,-,TRBV20-1,CSARDEWARGEKDTQYF,TGCAGTGCTAGAGATGAGTGGGCTAGGGGTGAAAAAGATACGCAGTATTTT
TRBJ2-7,-,TRBD1,TRBV13,CATSLDGAAGGFYEQYF,TGTGCCACAAGCTTAGATGGGGCGGCAGGGGGCTTCTACGAGCAGTACTTC
TRBJ2-1,-,-,TRBV6-8,CDSSQPRGEKFF,TGTGACAGCAGTCAACCCAGGGGTGAGAAGTTCTTC
TRBJ1-3,many,-,TRBV2,CASSPNHVRDSGNTIYF,TGTGCCAGCAGCCCTAACCACGTCAGGGACTCTGGAAACACCATATATTTT
TRBJ1-5,-,TRBD1,TRBV7-8,CASCWDREGQPPHF,TGTGCCAGCTGCTGGGACAGGGAAGGCCAGCCCCCGCATTTT
TRBJ2-1,many,-,TRBV4-1,CASSQLGLTSYNEQFF,TGCGCCAGCAGCCAGCTGGGACTGACCTCCTACAATGAGCAGTTCTTC
TRBJ1-2,few,-,TRBV19,CASSTSGCAGYTF,TGTGCCAGTAGTACAAGCGGGTGTGCTGGCTACACCTTC
TRBJ2-7,once,TRBD2,TRBV9,CASRPSGGSDYEQYF,TGTGCCAGCAGACCTAGCGGGGGAAGCGACTACGAGCAGTACTTC
TRBJ2-3,many,-,TRBV7-6,CASSPEGGRNTDTQYF,TGTGCCAGCAGCCCCGAGGGCGGGCGTAACACAGATACGCAGTATTTT
TRBJ1-2,few,-,TRBV29-1,CSVVAEKFDGYTF,TGCAGCGTTGTAGCGGAGAAGTTCGATGGCTACACCTTC
TRBJ2-3,-,-,TRBV9,CASSPILYRPDSQYF,TGTGCAAGCAGCCCTATCCTATACAGACCAGATTCGCAGTATTTT
TRBJ1-2,medium-sized,-,TRBV6-5,CASSYGNLNYGYTF,TGTGCCAGCAGTTACGGCAACCTAAACTATGGCTACACCTTC
TRBJ2-1,many,-,TRBV27,CASSLWGFNEQFF,TGTGCCAGCAGTTTGTGGGGGTTCAATGAGCAGTTCTTC
TRBJ1-6,many,-,TRBV7-8,CASSFRDISTPLHF,TGTGCCAGCAGCTTCCGGGACATATCAACACCCCTCCACTTT
TRBJ2-1,-,TRBD2,TRBV9,CASSTLGGLAGPEQFF,TGTGCCAGCAGCACCCTCGGGGGACTAGCGGGACCAGAGCAGTTCTTC
TRBJ1-6,-,-,TRBV5-1,CASSLTGTSNNSPLHF,TGCGCCAGCAGCTTAACCGGGACAAGCAATAATTCACCCCTCCACTTT
TRBJ1-2,-,-,TRBV20-1,CSARDNQGHYGYTF,TGCAGTGCTAGAGATAACCAGGGGCACTATGGCTACACCTTC
TRBJ2-1,few,TRBD2,TRBV6-5,CASSYPPGTRRVEQFF,TGTGCCAGCAGTTACCCACCGGGGACTAGGCGGGTTGAGCAGTTCTTC
TRBJ2-1,-,TRBD1,TRBV27,CASSLKPRTGIYNEQFF,TGTGCCAGCAGTTTAAAACCCAGGACAGGGATCTACAATGAGCAGTTCTTC
TRBJ2-2,-,-,TRBV6-1,CASSQRGDTGELFF,TGTGCCAGCAGTCAAAGGGGGGACACCGGGGAGCTGTTTTTT
TRBJ2-3,many,-,TRBV4-2,CASSQEPYGTSLDTQYF,TGTGCCAGCAGCCAAGAGCCGTACGGGACTTCGCTGGATACGCAGTATTTT
TRBJ2-1,few,TRBD1,TRBV6-4,CASSPWTGYNEQFF,TGTGCCAGCAGTCCGTGGACAGGGTACAATGAGCAGTTCTTC
TRBJ2-5,-,TRBD1,TRBV10-1,CASPNSGGETQYF,TGCGCCAGTCCAAATTCAGGGGGAGAGACCCAGTACTTC
TRBJ2-2,-,-,TRBV7-3,CASSLPPDSQNTGELFF,TGTGCCAGCAGCTTACCTCCCGACAGCCAGAACACCGGGGAGCTGTTTTTT
TRBJ1-2,few,-,TRBV28,CASSLVLGYGYTF,TGTGCCAGCAGTTTAGTCCTGGGATATGGCTACACCTTC
TRBJ2-7,-,TRBD2,TRBV20-1,CCARASSGGAYEQYF,TGCTGTGCTAGAGCGTCTAGCGGGGGGGCATACGAGCAGTACTTC
TRBJ1-2,-,-,TRBV6-1,CATCYEETLQDGYTF,TGTGCCACGTGTTACGAAGAAACCCTCCAGGATGGCTACACCTTC
TRBJ2-3,-,-,TRBV20-1,CSANYIGEMTDTYSF,TGCAGTGCGAACTATATTGGGGAAATGACAGATACGTACTCTTTT
TRBJ2-1,-,-,TRBV10-3,CAISPRGNHEQFF,TGTGCCATCAGCCCTAGAGGGAATCATGAGCAGTTCTTC
TRBJ1-5,few,-,TRBV6-1,CASSAMEGDQPQHF,TGTGCCAGCAGTGCTATGGAGGGAGATCAGCCCCAGCATTTT
TRBJ2-5,many,TRBD2,TRBV3-1,CASSPRGGQETQYF,TGTGCCAGCAGCCCTCGGGGGGGGCAAGAGACCCAGTACTTC
TRBJ2-5,-,TRBD1,TRBV28,CASRTDRIGTQYF,TGTGCCAGCAGAACGGACAGGATTGGGACCCAGTACTTC
TRBJ2-1,many,TRBD2,TRBV25-1,CAIHPRELATFF,TGTGCCATTCACCCTCGGGAACTAGCGACCTTCTTC